Below, 15 T cell receptor beta chains from the same sample are listed, as sequenced in a study of response to subunit inactivated influenza vaccine. Using its own MiXCR run on the RT-PCR reads, TCRdb lists one record per CDR3 protein. This table has hundreds of thousands of distinct CDR3 sequences, approximately 7.7% appearing once. The sequencing used PBMCs from blood, collected 23 to 25 months after vaccination. All receptors come from a man aged 50 to 69 who received an inactivated influenza vaccine.

This chain uses TRBV7-2 with TRBJ2-2; unclear D gene. The CDR3 totals 14 residues. Trimming stripped 4 bases from V and 4 bases from J, with 10 bases between. Germline V gene lookup returns CDR1 SGHTA and CDR2 FQGNSA. The CDR3 coding sequence is TGTGCCAGCAGCTCCCACCCGGGCACCGGGGAGCTGTTTTTT. Translation gives CASSSHPGTGELFF.

This clonotype was recorded at least ten times. The rearrangement links TRBV24-1 to TRBJ1-4; D possibly corresponds to TRBD1 (6 bases). Germline values: CDR1 KGHDR, CDR2 SFDVKD. Trimming pared 3 bases from V and 4 bases from J, leaving 11 bases between. This CDR3 region has 15 residues. CDR3 amino acids: CATSDGRQVNEKLFF. The CDR3 nucleotides read TGTGCCACCAGTGATGGAAGACAGGTTAATGAAAAACTGTTTTTT.

The sample holds a few counts of this clonotype. This rearrangement joins TRBV7-2 to TRBJ1-3, with D tentatively TRBD1 (5 bases). V gave up 3 bases and J gave up 8 bases, with 11 bases separating them. The CDR3 has 13 amino acids. Germline-derived CDR1 and CDR2 are SGHTA and FQGNSA. Written as DNA, the CDR3 is TGTGCCAGCAGCTTGACCCAGGGCCACACCATATATTTT. Its protein is CASSLTQGHTIYF.

This rearrangement joins TRBV12-3 or TRBV12-4 to TRBJ2-3; 14 bases are a match to TRBD2. The CDR3 consists of 19 residues. J lost 4 bases, V lost 6 bases, and 15 bases had no gene match. CDR3 sequence reads: CASSSGTSGGLKRPDTQYF. DNA of the CDR3: TGTGCCAGCAGCTCCGGGACTAGCGGGGGACTTAAACGACCAGATACGCAGTATTTT.

The J gene is TRBJ2-7, the V gene TRBV20-1; D possibly corresponds to TRBD2 (5 bases). V was trimmed by 6 bases and J by 7 bases, leaving 25 bases between them. This CDR3 region has 15 residues. Per the germline V gene, CDR1 is DFQATT and CDR2 is SNEGSKA (reference sequence). The CDR3 sequence: CSASRFALRPGEQYF. Here the CDR3 DNA reads TGCAGTGCCTCGCGGTTTGCGCTACGTCCGGGGGAGCAGTACTTC.

V gene TRBV24-1 combines with J gene TRBJ1-2; possibly TRBD1 for D (5 bases). The V gene lost 2 bases and the J gene lost 8 bases, with 14 bases spanning the gap. Germline V CDR1 and CDR2: KGHDR, SFDVKD. The CDR3 loop spans 14 amino acids. The CDR3 region has the DNA TGTGCCACCAGTGATTCAGGGACCCAGGGAGGCTACACCTTC. Translation gives CATSDSGTQGGYTF.

The sample holds many counts of this clonotype. The chain joins TRBV4-3 to TRBJ2-7, with a tentative D call TRBD1 (5 bases). The CDR3 loop spans 15 amino acids. Germline CDR1 reads LGHNA; CDR2 reads YSLEER. V gave up 1 base and J gave up 0 bases, with 10 bases separating them. The CDR3 DNA reads TGCGCCAGCAGCCAAGCCTGGGGCAGCTCCTACGAGCAGTACTTC. The encoded protein is CASSQAWGSSYEQYF.

This sequence joins TRBV7-9 and TRBJ1-3, with TRBD1 matching over 11 bases. This CDR3 comprises 17 residues. In germline, CDR1 is SEHNR, CDR2 FQNEAQ (reference sequence). V shed 5 bases and J 4 bases; nucleotides not matched to a gene: 10. The CDR3 nucleotides are TGTGCCAGCAGCGCGAGGACAGGGGGCTCGCCCGGAAACACCATATATTTT. This sequence encodes CASSARTGGSPGNTIYF. The full variable domain, with the rest looked up from reference TRBV7-9 and TRBJ1-3, is DTGVSQNPRHKITKRGQNVTFRCDPISEHNRLYWYRQTLGQGPEFLTYFQNEAQLEKSRLLSDRFSAERPKGSFSTLEIQRTEQGDSAMYLCASSARTGGSPGNTIYFGEGSWLTVV.

The chain couples TRBV11-2 to TRBJ2-7; the D gene is possibly TRBD1 (5 bases). CDR1 SGHAT and CDR2 FQNNGV come from the germline V gene. Trimming took 0 bases from V and 6 from J, leaving 9 bases between them. The CDR3 spans 13 residues. CDR3 sequence: CASSLDRAGEQYF. CDR3 nucleotide sequence: TGTGCCAGCAGCTTAGACAGGGCCGGCGAGCAGTACTTC.

This clonotype was picked up a small number of times. This chain uses TRBV5-1 with TRBJ1-3, with a tentative D call TRBD1 (6 bases). The germline V gene has CDR1 SGHRS and CDR2 YFSETQ. V was trimmed by 5 bases and J by 0 bases, leaving 12 bases between them. CDR3 length: 15 residues. Written as DNA, the CDR3 is TGCGCCAGCAGTCGGGACACTTACTCTGGAAACACCATATATTTT. It codes for CASSRDTYSGNTIYF.

This clonotype was seen many times. CDR3 in DNA: TGTGCCAGCAGCAGGACTAGTGCTGGCTACAATGAGCAGTTCTTC. Protein product: CASSRTSAGYNEQFF. V is TRBV12-3 or TRBV12-4 and J is TRBJ2-1; 7 nucleotides agree with TRBD2. The J segment lost 3 bases and the V segment lost 6 bases, leaving 8 bases of the junction unmatched. The CDR3 contains 15 residues.

This clonotype showed up just a few times. CDR3 DNA: TGCAGTGCTAGGGGCGGGAGCTGGGGCACCGGGGAGCTGTTTTTT. Amino acid sequence: CSARGGSWGTGELFF. The chain has TRBV20-1 and TRBJ2-2; TRBD2 aligns across 7 bases. Per germline, CDR1 DFQATT and CDR2 SNEGSKA (reference sequence). The CDR3 has 15 amino acids. J gave up 4 bases and V 3 bases, and 8 bases lay outside the gene matches.

This chain connects TRBV2 to TRBJ1-5, with 9 bases fitting TRBD1. The germline gives CDR1 SNHLY, CDR2 FYNNEI. This CDR3 is 15 amino acids long. The V gene end was trimmed by 8 bases and the J gene end by 2 bases; junction bases not matched to a gene: 7. CDR3 sequence reads: CASGLGTGRNQPQHF. The CDR3 bases are TGTGCCAGCGGCCTCGGGACAGGGCGCAATCAGCCCCAGCATTTT.

This clonotype was picked up a small number of times. The chain uses TRBV29-1 and TRBJ2-7; tentatively, D is TRBD2 (5 bases). From germline, CDR1 is SQVTM and CDR2 ANQGSEA. The V gene lost 3 bases and the J gene lost 0 bases, with 9 bases spanning the gap. This CDR3 has 13 residues. The CDR3 sequence is CSVEDWTSYEQYF. CDR3 DNA: TGCAGCGTTGAGGACTGGACCTCCTACGAGCAGTACTTC.

This clonotype has just a few counts. V usage is TRBV25-1 and J usage is TRBJ1-6; D unresolved. V was trimmed by 8 bases and J by 5 bases, leaving 13 bases between them. This CDR3 region has 14 residues. Germline CDR1 is MGHDK and CDR2 is SYGVNS. This CDR3 reads CASGPLGNNSPLHF. The CDR3 region has the DNA TGTGCCAGCGGCCCTCTTGGCAATAATTCACCCCTCCACTTT.